Following are 17 T cell receptor beta chains from one sample sequenced in a study of regulatory T cells in long-lasting Graves disease. Time point: newly diagnosed GD, antithyroid drugs for less than 3 months. Isolated PBMC RNA provided the starting material for the TCR library. With iRepertoire HTBI primers and Arm-PCR of CDR3 regions, TCR beta libraries were built. TCRdb re-derived calls from the multiplex PCR reads in MiXCR, one entry per CDR3 protein. The sample gives approximately 300,000 distinct CDR3 sequences, 18% of which show up once; approximately 35% is in the top ten. This specimen consisted of peripheral blood mononuclear cells (PBMCs), obtained at new diagnosis, from a patient treated with antithyroid drugs. These receptors came from a female donor with Graves disease.

This sequence joins TRBV5-6 and TRBJ2-4; unclear D gene. Deletions cut 6 bases from V and 1 base from J, with 11 bases between. This CDR3 contains 14 residues. Germline CDR1 SGHDT, CDR2 YYEEEE. CDR3 nucleotides: TGTGCCAGCAAGAACGGTTTGGCCAAAAACATTCAGTACTTC. It is translated as CASKNGLAKNIQYF.

V is TRBV14 and J is TRBJ1-1; D remains ambiguous. The CDR3 runs to 14 residues. The V end lost 0 bases, the J end lost 5 bases, and 10 bases lay between the germline ends. CDR1 and CDR2 from the germline V gene are SGHDN and FVKESK. Here the CDR3 reads CASSQEVLGTEAFF. The CDR3 DNA follows: TGTGCCAGCAGCCAAGAGGTTTTAGGAACTGAAGCTTTCTTT. Full variable domain (missing parts from reference TRBV14 and TRBJ1-1): EAGVTQFPSHSVIEKGQTVTLRCDPISGHDNLYWYRRVMGKEIKFLLHFVKESKQDESGMPNNRFLAERTGGTYSTLKVQPAELEDSGVYFCASSQEVLGTEAFFGQGTRLTVV.

The CDR3 is CASSTLGWTSGGSYEQYF. For the CDR3, the DNA is TGTGCCAGCAGTACCCTCGGCTGGACTAGCGGGGGGAGCTACGAGCAGTACTTC. The chain uses TRBV12-3 or TRBV12-4 and TRBJ2-7; 14 bases fit TRBD2. The V segment lost 5 bases and the J segment 3 bases; nucleotides outside the gene matches: 12. CDR3 size: 18 residues.

This clonotype has ten or more counts. This chain links TRBV28 with TRBJ1-5; TRBD1 agrees at 9 bases. The J segment lost 5 bases and the V segment lost 6 bases, leaving 11 bases of the junction unmatched. The CDR3 runs to 16 residues. Germline V gene lookup returns CDR1 MDHEN and CDR2 SYDVKM. This CDR3 reads CASRRTTGTGYQPQHF. The CDR3 region has the DNA TGTGCCAGCAGGAGAACCACCGGGACAGGGTATCAGCCCCAGCATTTT.

This clonotype appeared a single time. A read error may explain this, as a much larger clone is one base away. The chain joins TRBV20-1 to TRBJ1-3; D gene unclear. The CDR3 runs 15 residues. Germline CDR1 reads DFQATT; CDR2 reads SNEGSKA (reference sequence). The DNA of the CDR3 is TGCAGTGCTAGAGATAGCCGGGTAACTGGAAACACCATGTATTTT. Its protein product is CSARDSRVTGNTMYF.

This clonotype was counted ten times or more. The chain combines TRBV24-1 with TRBJ2-3; a weak D match, TRBD1 (6 bases). V lost 5 bases and J 2 bases, leaving 19 bases between the germline ends. This CDR3 region has 17 residues. Germline CDR1 reads KGHDR; CDR2 reads SFDVKD. The CDR3 DNA reads TGTGCCACCAGTGCCCACCCCAGGGACACCTCCACAGATACGCAGTATTTT. This encodes CATSAHPRDTSTDTQYF.

This clonotype was recorded many times. The chain has TRBV28 and TRBJ2-5; D gene uncertain. Germline V gene data show CDR1 as MDHEN and CDR2 as SYDVKM. CDR3 length equals 17 residues. V was shortened by 2 bases and J by 4 bases, with 20 bases between the two germline ends. The CDR3 sequence is CASSLPLRALGGETQYF. The DNA for the CDR3 is TGTGCCAGCAGTTTACCCCTCCGGGCCCTAGGTGGAGAGACCCAGTACTTC. The complete variable domain, with remaining parts taken from reference TRBV28 and TRBJ2-5, reads DVKVTQSSRYLVKRTGEKVFLECVQDMDHENMFWYRQDPGLGLRLIYFSYDVKMKEKGDIPEGYSVSREKKERFSLILESASTNQTSMYLCASSLPLRALGGETQYFGPGTRLLVL.

In its sample, this clonotype was seen many times. The V and J genes are TRBV7-9 and TRBJ2-7, with D tentatively TRBD1 or TRBD2 (5 bases each). Trimming shortened V by 4 bases and J by 3 bases, and 10 bases separated the two germline ends. Per germline, CDR1 SEHNR and CDR2 FQNEAQ (reference sequence). This CDR3 has 13 residues. The CDR3 DNA reads as TGTGCCAGCAGCTCGGGGACCGACTACGAGCAGTACTTC. Translated, it gives CASSSGTDYEQYF.

To note about this clonotype: A much more abundant neighbour one base away suggests this may be a read error. This chain uses TRBV3-1 with TRBJ1-1; D call uncertain. The CDR3 has 16 residues. The V and J ends lost 5 bases and 3 bases respectively, with 19 bases between them. Per the germline V gene, CDR1 is LGHDT and CDR2 is YNNKEL (reference sequence). CDR3 in DNA: TGTGCCAGCAGCTTACTGTCTCGGCGTCTGGACACTGAAGCTTTCTTT. Residues: CASSLLSRRLDTEAFF.

Many counts were recorded for this clonotype. V and J are TRBV28 and TRBJ2-7; D remains ambiguous. The V gene lost 3 bases and the J gene lost 3 bases, with 9 bases spanning the gap. There are 13 residues in the CDR3. Germline values: CDR1 MDHEN, CDR2 SYDVKM. The CDR3 DNA reads as TGTGCCAGCAGTTTGGGCCTTCTCTACGAGCAGTACTTC. The encoded protein is CASSLGLLYEQYF.

This clonotype was seen repeatedly, ten times or more. The chain recombines TRBV28 with TRBJ1-2, with D perhaps TRBD1 (6 bases). This CDR3 region has 17 residues. Trimming took off 3 bases at V and 4 bases at J, with 21 bases between the two ends. Germline V gives CDR1 MDHEN, CDR2 SYDVKM. The CDR3 nucleotides read TGTGCCAGCAGTTTTGCCTCGGGGGGCCTTCTTCTCTATGGCTACACCTTC. This encodes CASSFASGGLLLYGYTF.

This clonotype has a handful of counts. This rearrangement joins TRBV29-1 to TRBJ1-2; no reliable D call. V lost 3 bases and J lost 7, with 12 bases in between. The CDR3 is made up of 12 amino acids. Germline assignment: CDR1 SQVTM and CDR2 ANQGSEA. DNA of the CDR3: TGCAGCGTTGAGGCGGGCCCCTCTGGCTACACCTTC. The encoded protein is CSVEAGPSGYTF.

This clonotype was seen repeatedly, ten times or more. The chain carries TRBV18 and TRBJ2-1; 7 bases match TRBD2. J gave up 3 bases and V 0 bases, and 2 bases lay outside the gene matches. The CDR3 is 15 residues long. Looked up from germline, CDR1 is KGHSH and CDR2 is LQKENI. For the CDR3, the DNA is TGTGCCAGCTCACCACCCCTAGCGGTCTACAATGAGCAGTTCTTC. Translation gives CASSPPLAVYNEQFF.

This clonotype has at least ten counts. This CDR3 is CASSEIDEGAETQYF. CDR3 DNA sequence: TGTGCCAGCAGTGAAATAGATGAAGGTGCGGAGACCCAGTACTTC. The rearrangement links TRBV6-1 to TRBJ2-5; D is undetermined. The CDR3 runs 15 residues. CDR1 MNHNS and CDR2 SASEGT come from the germline V gene. V lost 2 bases, J lost 5 bases, and 15 bases lay in between.

The chain carries TRBV18 and TRBJ2-7, with 7 bases aligning to TRBD2. With 6 bases clipped from V and 1 base from J, the junction kept 15 bases outside the gene matches. Germline assignment: CDR1 KGHSH and CDR2 LQKENI. The CDR3 runs 17 residues. The CDR3 sequence is CASSGTSAGVRSYEQYF. As DNA, the CDR3 is TGTGCCAGCTCCGGGACCTCGGCGGGAGTCAGGTCCTACGAGCAGTACTTC.

This clonotype was picked up many times. V and J are TRBV12-3 or TRBV12-4 and TRBJ2-1, with no clear D. The CDR3 sequence is 17 residues long. With 4 bases removed from V and 0 bases from J, the gap between germline ends came to 16 bases. The CDR3 protein is CASSSLMSLSSYNEQFF. CDR3 bases: TGTGCCAGCAGTTCCCTTATGAGTCTATCCTCCTACAATGAGCAGTTCTTC.

This clonotype showed up many times. The DNA of the CDR3 is TGCAGTGCTCCACAAAGGGGGTCGCCGACTGAAGCTTTCTTT. As protein: CSAPQRGSPTEAFF. This chain joins TRBV20-1 and TRBJ1-1, with a tentative D call TRBD1 (6 bases). Trimming stripped 5 bases from V and 5 bases from J, with 18 bases between. CDR3 size: 14 residues. Germline assignment: CDR1 DFQATT and CDR2 SNEGSKA (reference sequence).